The rows below give T cell receptor beta chains drawn from one sample of a study of T cells in localized non-small cell lung cancer. Method: immunoSEQ multiplex PCR; TCRdb's copy keeps in-frame clones and lacks some. The data contain 45,000 to 65,000 clones, around three quarters of them singletons. Specimen: PBMCs, collected before any cancer treatment. These receptors originate from a woman aged 35 to 69 with stage II lung adenocarcinoma. CDR3s include the opening cysteine and the closing phenylalanine or tryptophan. D genes are given only for firm matches. Where a row states a size, it is once, few, many or the class of an expanded clone; other rows omit it.

>-|TRBV11-2|TRBD2|TRBJ2-7
TGTGCCAGCAGCCCCTGGACTAGCGGACCCCTCGGCGAGCAGTACTTC
CASSPWTSGPLGEQYF
>-|TRBV2|TRBD2|TRBJ2-3
TGTGCCAGCTCCGGCGGGGGGGCCGGGACAGATACGCAGTATTTT
CASSGGGAGTDTQYF
>-|TRBV2|-|TRBJ2-7
TGTGCCAGCAGTGACCGGACGGGGACCTACGAGCAGTACTTC
CASSDRTGTYEQYF
>-|TRBV7-3|-|TRBJ1-1
TGTGCCAGCAGCATCCAGGGGAACACTGAAGCTTTCTTT
CASSIQGNTEAFF
>-|TRBV28|-|TRBJ1-6
TGTGCCAGCAGTCCCCGTGGGCAGGGCACTAATTCACCCCTCCACTTT
CASSPRGQGTNSPLHF
>-|TRBV5-1|-|TRBJ2-7
TGCGCCAGCAGCTTGGGTGTCAACTACGAGCAGTACTTC
CASSLGVNYEQYF
>-|TRBV4-1|-|TRBJ1-5
TGCGCCAGCAGCCAAGATCAGAGGGAAGGAAGCAATCAGCCCCAGCATTTT
CASSQDQREGSNQPQHF
>-|TRBV5-1|TRBD1|TRBJ2-7
TGCGCCAGCAGCACGACAGGGGCCTCCTACGAGCAGTACTTC
CASSTTGASYEQYF
>-|TRBV28|-|TRBJ2-3
TGTGCCAGCAGTTTTAGGGGCGCCAGCGGCCTTAGCACAGATACGCAGTATTTT
CASSFRGASGLSTDTQYF
>-|TRBV28|-|TRBJ2-7
TGTGCCAGCAGTTTACCCCTGAATCCGCCCCCGGGGAGCTCCTACGAGCAGTACTTC
CASSLPLNPPPGSSYEQYF
>-|TRBV7-7|TRBD1|TRBJ2-2
TGTGCTAGCAGGACAGGCACCGGGGAGCTGTTTTTT
CASRTGTGELFF
>-|TRBV2|-|TRBJ1-5
TGTGCCAGCGCTATTGATAGCAGCAATCAGCCCCAGCATTTT
CASAIDSSNQPQHF
>-|TRBV25-1|-|TRBJ2-2
TGTGCCAGCAGGACTACAGGCGTTTCCACCGGGGAGCTGTTTTTT
CASRTTGVSTGELFF
>-|TRBV28|-|TRBJ1-4
TGTGCCAGCACAACAGCTACTAATGAAAAACTGTTTTTT
CASTTATNEKLFF
>-|TRBV6-6|-|TRBJ1-5
TGTGCCAGCAGTTACAATGGGGAGCCCCAGCATTTT
CASSYNGEPQHF
>-|TRBV4-2|-|TRBJ1-2
TGTGCCAGCAGCCAAGCAGTACTACAGGTTGGGGGTCGTGGCTACACCTTC
CASSQAVLQVGGRGYTF
>once|TRBV19|-|TRBJ2-3
TGTGCCAGTAGTGGCGGCGCGGGCCGGTTCACAGATACGCAGTATTTT
CASSGGAGRFTDTQYF
>-|TRBV11-3|TRBD1|TRBJ2-1
TGTGCCAGCAGCTTAGGACAGGGGGTTCAGAATGAGCAGTTCTTC
CASSLGQGVQNEQFF
>-|TRBV7-8|-|TRBJ2-2
TGTGCCAGCAGTCCAGAGGGGGTAGCCCTGCTCGGGGAGCTGTTTTTT
CASSPEGVALLGELFF
>once|TRBV6-6|-|TRBJ1-1
TGTGCCAGCAGTTATGGGGGCGGTGGAGCTTTCTTT
CASSYGGGGAFF
>once|TRBV4-1|TRBD1|TRBJ1-2
TGCGCCAGCAGCCACGGACAGGGAGCCTATGGCTACACCTTC
CASSHGQGAYGYTF
>-|TRBV28|-|TRBJ2-1
TGTGCCAGCAAGCGGGCTCCGAGCGTGAATGAGCAGTTCTTC
CASKRAPSVNEQFF
>-|TRBV6-5|-|TRBJ1-5
TGTGCCAGCAGAGAGGTCTCGGGCGCTCAGCCCCAGCATTTT
CASREVSGAQPQHF
>-|TRBV10-3|-|TRBJ1-2
TGTGCCATCAGTGACAGGGTCGTCTATGGCTACACCTTC
CAISDRVVYGYTF
>once|TRBV7-2|-|TRBJ1-1
TGTGCCAGCAGCCCGGGGCCAGCTATGAACACTGAAGCTTTCTTT
CASSPGPAMNTEAFF
>-|TRBV7-8|-|TRBJ1-6
TGTGCCAGCAGCCGTGACAGGCTAAATTCACCCCTCCACTTT
CASSRDRLNSPLHF
>-|TRBV5-6|-|TRBJ1-5
TGTGCCAGCAGCTTGGGGCTTTCGGATCAGCCCCAGCATTTT
CASSLGLSDQPQHF
>once|TRBV25-1|-|TRBJ1-2
TGTGCCAGCAGTGAATATAACCCCAGGGAGGGTGGCTACACCTTC
CASSEYNPREGGYTF
>-|TRBV5-1|-|TRBJ2-5
TGCGCCAGCTCTTTACAGGGTCGTCGAGAGACCCAGTACTTC
CASSLQGRRETQYF
>-|TRBV5-5|-|TRBJ1-1
TGTGCCAGCAGCTTGGGAGGGGTGTTGAACACTGAAGCTTTCTTT
CASSLGGVLNTEAFF
>-|TRBV7-2|-|TRBJ2-3
TGTGCCAGCAGCCCCGCTCCCACAGATACGCAGTATTTT
CASSPAPTDTQYF
>-|TRBV30|-|TRBJ1-6
TGTGCCTGGAGTGTACCCCAGGATCTCGATTATAATTCACCCCTCCACTTT
CAWSVPQDLDYNSPLHF
>-|TRBV11-3|-|TRBJ1-4
TGTGCCAGCAGTCACAGAGGGGAAAAACTGTTTTTT
CASSHRGEKLFF
>once|TRBV27|-|TRBJ2-3
TGTGCCAGCAGTTTATCGAGACGGGGCGGATATACGCAGTATTTT
CASSLSRRGGYTQYF
>-|TRBV6-6|-|TRBJ2-7
TGTGCCAGCAGACGGGTCCTAGGCTACGAGCAGTACTTC
CASRRVLGYEQYF
>-|TRBV28|TRBD1|TRBJ2-5
TGTGCCAGCAGTTCCCCGGGGCAGGGGGTAGAGACCCAGTACTTC
CASSSPGQGVETQYF
>once|TRBV28|TRBD1|TRBJ2-1
TGTGCCAGCAGTTTTTGGGGACAGTACTACAATGAGCAGTTCTTC
CASSFWGQYYNEQFF
>-|TRBV28|-|TRBJ1-5
TGTGCCAGCAGTTTTGGGTATGACAATCAGCCCCAGCATTTT
CASSFGYDNQPQHF
>few|TRBV10-2|-|TRBJ1-1
TGCGCCAGCACAGGAAGAACTGAAGCTTTCTTT
CASTGRTEAFF
>-|TRBV7-3|-|TRBJ2-6
TGTGCCAGCAGCTTACTTGGCGTTGGTGGGGCCAACGTCCTGACTTTC
CASSLLGVGGANVLTF
>-|TRBV19|TRBD1|TRBJ1-2
TGTGCCAGTAGTACTGGACAGGAGAACTATGGCTACACCTTC
CASSTGQENYGYTF
>-|TRBV5-1|TRBD1|TRBJ2-1
TGCGCCAGCAGCACAGGGGGGTCCGGCTCCTACAATGAGCAGTTCTTC
CASSTGGSGSYNEQFF
>-|TRBV19|-|TRBJ2-4
TGTGCCAGTAGTACGGACGGAGACCATCTCTCCAAAAACATTCAGTACTTC
CASSTDGDHLSKNIQYF
>-|TRBV10-2|-|TRBJ2-1
TGCGCCAGTTTCGGGACTGCCAATGAGCAGTTCTTC
CASFGTANEQFF
>-|TRBV6-4|-|TRBJ2-6
TGTGCCAGCAGCCCCGCGGGATCCGGGGCCAACGTCCTGACTTTC
CASSPAGSGANVLTF
>-|TRBV2|-|TRBJ2-5
TGTGCCAGCAGCGGGGAGGAGACCCAGTACTTC
CASSGEETQYF
>-|TRBV30|-|TRBJ2-5
TGTGCCTGGAGTAGGACTTCACAAGAGACCCAGTACTTC
CAWSRTSQETQYF
>-|TRBV7-2|TRBD1|TRBJ2-3
TGTGCCAGCAGAACGGGACAGGGAGGAGGAGATACGCAGTATTTT
CASRTGQGGGDTQYF
>few|TRBV29-1|-|TRBJ2-7
TGCAGCGTAGGGGGACTAAGCTCCTACGAGCAGTACTTC
CSVGGLSSYEQYF
>-|TRBV19|-|TRBJ1-3
TGTGCCAGTAGTTCCCGACAGAGCTCTGGAAACACCATATATTTT
CASSSRQSSGNTIYF
>few|TRBV6-5|-|TRBJ1-1
TGTGCCAGCAGTCAGAGACAGTTGAACACTGAAGCTTTCTTT
CASSQRQLNTEAFF
>few|TRBV29-1|-|TRBJ1-4
TGCAGCGTCCACGGGGGGGAAAAACTGTTTTTT
CSVHGGEKLFF
>-|TRBV7-6|-|TRBJ2-5
TGTGCCAGCAGCCCGGGGGCCCAACAAGAGACCCAGTACTTC
CASSPGAQQETQYF
>-|TRBV2|-|TRBJ1-4
TGTGCCAGCAGTACAGCCGAAAAACTGTTTTTT
CASSTAEKLFF
>-|TRBV2|-|TRBJ2-7
TGTGCCAGCAGAAGGAGACGGGAATCCTACGAGCAGTACTTC
CASRRRRESYEQYF